Sequencing of this T cell receptor beta chain was carried out in a study of T cells in Graves' hyperthyroidism and ophthalmopathy. Study overall: Peripheral blood was collected at initial diagnosis, before any treatment. Overall study findings and caveats: The model forecast ophthalmopathy, anticipating it by a median approximately 6 months before onset. Most thyroid clonotypes expanded above 0.001 appeared in blood too.

RNA transcripts yielded amplified TCR beta CDR3 regions. A first-round RT-PCR of the TCR CDR3 used the HTBI primer set. From the multiplex PCR reads, TCRdb called clonotypes with MiXCR, one entry per CDR3 protein. The sample consists of hundreds of thousands of distinct CDR3 sequences, about 15% of them appearing once. V lost 4 bases and J lost 7; bases outside the gene matches: 5. CDR1 is SGHNT and CDR2 is YYREEE in the germline V gene (reference sequence). The CDR3 spans 13 residues. To note about this clonotype: Antigen unknown.

This clonotype was obtained from a man aged 18 to 35 with Graves' ophthalmopathy. The material sequenced was blood. The chain joins TRBV5-4 to TRBJ1-2; 9 nucleotides align to TRBD1. The CDR3 here is CASSGTGGGGYTF. In DNA form, the CDR3 reads TGTGCCAGCAGCGGAACAGGGGGCGGTGGCTACACCTTC. Together with reference TRBV5-4 and TRBJ1-2, the CDR3 gives the full variable domain: ETGVTQSPTHLIKTRGQQVTLRCSSQSGHNTVSWYQQALGQGPQFIFQYYREEENGRGNFPPRFSGLQFPNYSSELNVNALELDDSALYLCASSGTGGGGYTFGSGTRLTVV.